Listed here are 9 T cell receptor beta chains from one sample, sequenced in a study of vaccination and CD4 T cells after COVID-19. Sequencing of the DNA from cultured CD4+ T cells was carried out with the Oncomine TCR Beta short-read assay. TCRdb used MiXCR to reprocess the PCR reads, holding one entry per CDR3 protein. The sample holds about 12,000 distinct CDR3 sequences; about 50% are singletons and the top ten take roughly 14%. Treatment denoted: approximately 9-day PBMC culture with coronavirus spike peptide pools or control peptides (ViraFEST assay). What these receptors recognize is not known. The material sequenced was CD4+ T cells from blood, cultured in vitro. These receptors came from a human donor who had recovered from COVID-19.

The CDR3 coding sequence is TGCGCCAGCAGCCAGAGGGACAGATACACTGAAGCTTTCTTT. It yields the protein CASSQRDRYTEAFF. The chain is built from TRBV4-3 and TRBJ1-1; 7 bases align to TRBD1. J gave up 3 bases and V 3 bases, and 4 bases lay outside the gene matches. The V gene's germline CDR1 is LGHNA and CDR2 YSLEER. The CDR3 contains 14 residues.

The chain is built from TRBV19 and TRBJ2-2, with D perhaps matching TRBD2 (7 bases). The CDR3 covers 16 residues. Germline V gives CDR1 LNHDA, CDR2 SQIVND (reference sequence). Between the trimmed V and J ends, which lost 3 bases and 3 bases, there was a span of 14 bases. The CDR3 sequence is CASSIGGGAHTGELFF. The CDR3 coding sequence is TGTGCCAGTAGTATTGGGGGGGGCGCGCACACCGGGGAGCTGTTTTTT.

This clonotype was recorded only once. This CDR3 reads CATSKTTTGAGNEKLFF. The CDR3 DNA reads TGTGCCACCAGCAAAACCACGACAGGGGCGGGTAATGAAAAACTGTTTTTT. V gene TRBV15 combines with J gene TRBJ1-4; 8 nucleotides align to TRBD1. The CDR3 has 17 residues. The V gene end was trimmed by 4 bases and the J gene end by 4 bases; junction bases not matched to a gene: 11. Germline loops: CDR1 LNHNV, CDR2 YYDKDF (reference sequence).

This clonotype appeared a few times. The chain carries TRBV19 and TRBJ1-2; 10 bases are shared with TRBD1. J was trimmed by 8 bases and V by 5 bases; bases with no gene match: 11. Germline V gene lookup returns CDR1 LNHDA and CDR2 SQIVND (reference sequence). This CDR3 comprises 15 residues. The CDR3 bases are TGTGCCAGTAGTGCCCCGGACAGGGGGTTGTTGGGCTACACCTTC. This gives the protein CASSAPDRGLLGYTF.

The chain combines TRBV6-5 with TRBJ1-2, with TRBD1 as a possible D gene (6 bases). Germline CDR1 MNHEY, CDR2 SVGAGI. The length of the CDR3 is 15 residues. The germline V and J ends were trimmed by 4 bases and 7 bases, with 19 bases remaining between them. DNA of the CDR3: TGTGCCAGCAGTTCCAGGGGCAGGCCCCGAGGTGGCTACACCTTC. Encoded protein: CASSSRGRPRGGYTF.

This chain connects TRBV6-1 to TRBJ2-4, with a possible D match to TRBD2 (5 bases). The germline V gene encodes CDR1 MNHNS and CDR2 SASEGT. V was trimmed by 6 bases and J by 7 bases, leaving 13 bases between them. The CDR3 length is 13 residues. The CDR3 reads CASSPRRGNIQYF. The CDR3 DNA follows: TGTGCCAGCAGCCCCCGGCGAGGGAACATTCAGTACTTC.

The chain recombines TRBV20-1 with TRBJ2-7; TRBD2 agrees at 13 bases. Germline V CDR1 and CDR2: DFQATT, SNEGSKA (reference sequence). The CDR3 is made up of 16 amino acids. Trimming removed 5 bases from V and 4 bases from J; junction bases left unmatched: 11. Written as DNA, the CDR3 is TGCAGTGCTTTGGATACTAGCGGGGGGGCAGGGTACGAGCAGTACTTC. Its protein product is CSALDTSGGAGYEQYF.

The chain links TRBV20-1 to TRBJ1-1; D remains unclear. Trimming cost V 3 bases and J 0 bases, with 11 bases left between them. Germline V gives CDR1 DFQATT, CDR2 SNEGSKA (reference sequence). There are 14 residues in the CDR3. CDR3 sequence (DNA): TGCAGTGCTAGGCCTTCCGGGATGAACACTGAAGCTTTCTTT. Translated, it gives CSARPSGMNTEAFF.

The V call is TRBV27, the J call TRBJ2-3; D is perhaps TRBD1 or TRBD2 (6 bases each). The CDR3 consists of 15 residues. Germline V gene lookup returns CDR1 MNHEY and CDR2 SMNVEV (reference sequence). The V gene lost 8 bases and the J gene lost 3 bases, with 18 bases spanning the gap. CDR3 sequence reads: CASRLSGARTDTQYF. In nucleotides, the CDR3 is TGTGCCAGCCGGTTGTCGGGGGCCAGGACAGATACGCAGTATTTT.